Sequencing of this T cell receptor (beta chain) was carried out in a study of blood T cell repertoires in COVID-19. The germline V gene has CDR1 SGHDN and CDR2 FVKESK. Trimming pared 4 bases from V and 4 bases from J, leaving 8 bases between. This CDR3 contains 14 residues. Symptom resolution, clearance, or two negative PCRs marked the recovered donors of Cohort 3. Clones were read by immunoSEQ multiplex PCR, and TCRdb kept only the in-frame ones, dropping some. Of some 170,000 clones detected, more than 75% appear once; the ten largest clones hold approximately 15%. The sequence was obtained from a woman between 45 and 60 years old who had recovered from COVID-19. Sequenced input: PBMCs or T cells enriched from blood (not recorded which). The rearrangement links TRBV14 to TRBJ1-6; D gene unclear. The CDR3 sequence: CASSLTGYNSPLHF. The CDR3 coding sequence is TGTGCCAGCAGCCTGACGGGATATAATTCACCCCTCCACTTT.